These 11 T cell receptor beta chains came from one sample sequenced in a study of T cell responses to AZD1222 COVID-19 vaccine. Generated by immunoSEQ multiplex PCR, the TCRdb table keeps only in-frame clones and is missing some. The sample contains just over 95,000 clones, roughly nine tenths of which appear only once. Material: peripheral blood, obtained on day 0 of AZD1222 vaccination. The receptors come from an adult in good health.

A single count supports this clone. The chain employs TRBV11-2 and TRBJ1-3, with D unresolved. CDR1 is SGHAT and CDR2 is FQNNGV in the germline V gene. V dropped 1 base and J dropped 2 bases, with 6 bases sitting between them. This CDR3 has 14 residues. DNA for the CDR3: TGTGCCAGCAGCTTAGGCCCAGCTGGAAACACCATATATTTT. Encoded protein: CASSLGPAGNTIYF.

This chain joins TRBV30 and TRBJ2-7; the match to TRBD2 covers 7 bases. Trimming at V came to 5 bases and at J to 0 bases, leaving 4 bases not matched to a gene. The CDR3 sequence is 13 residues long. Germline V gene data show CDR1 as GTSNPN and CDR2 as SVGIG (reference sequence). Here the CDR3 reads CAWVGLGSYEQYF. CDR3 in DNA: TGTGCCTGGGTTGGACTAGGCTCCTACGAGCAGTACTTC.

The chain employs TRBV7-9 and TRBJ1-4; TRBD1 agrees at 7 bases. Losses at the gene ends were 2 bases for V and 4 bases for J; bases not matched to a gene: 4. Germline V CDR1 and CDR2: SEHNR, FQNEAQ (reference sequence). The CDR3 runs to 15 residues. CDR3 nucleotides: TGTGCCAGCAGCTTAATGGGACAGATTAATGAAAAACTGTTTTTT. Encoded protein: CASSLMGQINEKLFF. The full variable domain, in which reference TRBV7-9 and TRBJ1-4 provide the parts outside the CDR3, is DTGVSQNPRHKITKRGQNVTFRCDPISEHNRLYWYRQTLGQGPEFLTYFQNEAQLEKSRLLSDRFSAERPKGSFSTLEIQRTEQGDSAMYLCASSLMGQINEKLFFGSGTQLSVL.

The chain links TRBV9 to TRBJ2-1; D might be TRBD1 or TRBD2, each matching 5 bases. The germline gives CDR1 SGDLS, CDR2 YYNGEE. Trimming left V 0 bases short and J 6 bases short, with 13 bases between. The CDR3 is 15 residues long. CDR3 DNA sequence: TGTGCCAGCAGCGTAGCCCAAACCGGGACCAATGAGCAGTTCTTC. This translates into CASSVAQTGTNEQFF.

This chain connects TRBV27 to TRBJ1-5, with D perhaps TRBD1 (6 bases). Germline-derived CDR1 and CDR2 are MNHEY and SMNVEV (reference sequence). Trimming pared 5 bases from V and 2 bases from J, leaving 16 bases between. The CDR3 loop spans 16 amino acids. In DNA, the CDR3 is TGTGCCAGCAGTCCACACCAGGGGTTCGGCAATCAGCCCCAGCATTTT. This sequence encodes CASSPHQGFGNQPQHF.

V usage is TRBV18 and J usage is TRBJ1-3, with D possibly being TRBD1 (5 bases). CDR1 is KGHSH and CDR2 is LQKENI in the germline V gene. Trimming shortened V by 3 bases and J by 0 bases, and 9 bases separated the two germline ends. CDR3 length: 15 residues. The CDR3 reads CASSPTGVSGNTIYF. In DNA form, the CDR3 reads TGTGCCAGCTCACCCACGGGGGTCTCTGGAAACACCATATATTTT. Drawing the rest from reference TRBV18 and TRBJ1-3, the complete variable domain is NAGVMQNPRHLVRRRGQEARLRCSPMKGHSHVYWYRQLPEEGLKFMVYLQKENIIDESGMPKERFSAEFPKEGPSILRIQQVVRGDSAAYFCASSPTGVSGNTIYFGEGSWLTVV.

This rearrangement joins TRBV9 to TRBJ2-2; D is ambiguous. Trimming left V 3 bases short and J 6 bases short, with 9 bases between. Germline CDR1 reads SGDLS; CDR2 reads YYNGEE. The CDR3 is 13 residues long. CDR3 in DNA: TGTGCCAGCAGCGCCGCTGGCCCCGGGGAGCTGTTTTTT. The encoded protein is CASSAAGPGELFF.

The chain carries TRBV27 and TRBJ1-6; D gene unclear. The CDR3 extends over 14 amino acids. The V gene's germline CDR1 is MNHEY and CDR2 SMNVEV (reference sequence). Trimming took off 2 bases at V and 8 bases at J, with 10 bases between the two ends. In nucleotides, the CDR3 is TGTGCCAGCAGTTTAGTCAGACGTGATTCACCCCTCCACTTT. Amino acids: CASSLVRRDSPLHF.

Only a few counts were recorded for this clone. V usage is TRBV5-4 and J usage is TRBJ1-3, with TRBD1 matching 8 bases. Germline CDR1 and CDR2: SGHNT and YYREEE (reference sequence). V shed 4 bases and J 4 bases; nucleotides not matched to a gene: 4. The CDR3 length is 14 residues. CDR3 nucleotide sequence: TGTGCCAGCAGCGCCGGACAGGGCGGAAACACCATATATTTT. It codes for CASSAGQGGNTIYF.

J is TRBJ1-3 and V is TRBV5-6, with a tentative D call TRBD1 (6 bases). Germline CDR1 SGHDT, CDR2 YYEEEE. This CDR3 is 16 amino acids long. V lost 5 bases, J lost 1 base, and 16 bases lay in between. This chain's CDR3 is CASSSVRTDSGNTIYF. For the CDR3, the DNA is TGTGCCAGCAGTTCCGTTAGGACAGATTCTGGAAACACCATATATTTT.

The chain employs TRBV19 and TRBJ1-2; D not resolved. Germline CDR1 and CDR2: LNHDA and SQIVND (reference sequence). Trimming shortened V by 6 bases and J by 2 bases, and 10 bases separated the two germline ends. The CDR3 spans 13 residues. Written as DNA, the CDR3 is TGTGCCAGTAGGGAGTCGGTAAACTATGGCTACACCTTC. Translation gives CASRESVNYGYTF.